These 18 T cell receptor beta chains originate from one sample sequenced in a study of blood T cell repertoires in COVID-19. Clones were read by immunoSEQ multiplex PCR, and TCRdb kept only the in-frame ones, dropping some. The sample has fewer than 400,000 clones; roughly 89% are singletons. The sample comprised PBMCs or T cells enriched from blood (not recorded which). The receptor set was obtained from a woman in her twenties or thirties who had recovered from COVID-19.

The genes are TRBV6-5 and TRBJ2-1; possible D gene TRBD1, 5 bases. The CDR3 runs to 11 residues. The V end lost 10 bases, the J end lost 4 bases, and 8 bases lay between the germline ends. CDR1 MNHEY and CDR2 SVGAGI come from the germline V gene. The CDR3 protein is CATQDYNEQFF. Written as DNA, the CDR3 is TGTGCCACACAGGATTACAATGAGCAGTTCTTC.

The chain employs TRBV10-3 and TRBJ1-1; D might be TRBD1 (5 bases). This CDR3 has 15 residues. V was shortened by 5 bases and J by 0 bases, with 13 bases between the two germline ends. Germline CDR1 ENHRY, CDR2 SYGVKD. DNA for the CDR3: TGTGCCATCAGTAAGAGACAGCGAATGAACACTGAAGCTTTCTTT. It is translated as CAISKRQRMNTEAFF.

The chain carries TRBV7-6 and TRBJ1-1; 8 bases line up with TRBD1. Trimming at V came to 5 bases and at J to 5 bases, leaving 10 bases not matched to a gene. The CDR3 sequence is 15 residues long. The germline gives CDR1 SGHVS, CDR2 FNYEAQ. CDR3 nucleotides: TGTGCCAGCAGCCAACTCGGACAGGGAGGGACTGAAGCTTTCTTT. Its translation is CASSQLGQGGTEAFF.

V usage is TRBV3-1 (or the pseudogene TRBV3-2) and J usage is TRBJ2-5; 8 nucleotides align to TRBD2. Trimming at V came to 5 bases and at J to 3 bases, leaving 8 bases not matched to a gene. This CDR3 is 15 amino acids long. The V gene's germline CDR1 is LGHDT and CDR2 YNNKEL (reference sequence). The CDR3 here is CASSVSGRGEETQYF. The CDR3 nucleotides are TGTGCCAGCAGCGTCAGCGGGAGAGGTGAAGAGACCCAGTACTTC.

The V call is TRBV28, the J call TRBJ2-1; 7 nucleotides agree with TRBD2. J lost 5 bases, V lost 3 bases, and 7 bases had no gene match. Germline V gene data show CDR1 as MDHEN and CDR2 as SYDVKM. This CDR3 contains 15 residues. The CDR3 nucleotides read TGTGCCAGCAGTTTGGGGCGGGAGAGGGACAATGAGCAGTTCTTC. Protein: CASSLGRERDNEQFF.

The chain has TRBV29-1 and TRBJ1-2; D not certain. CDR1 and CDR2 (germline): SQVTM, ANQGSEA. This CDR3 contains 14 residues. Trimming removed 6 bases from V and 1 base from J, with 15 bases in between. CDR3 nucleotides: TGCAGCGTCCAAGAGGGCCAGGTTAACTATGGCTACACCTTC. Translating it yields CSVQEGQVNYGYTF.

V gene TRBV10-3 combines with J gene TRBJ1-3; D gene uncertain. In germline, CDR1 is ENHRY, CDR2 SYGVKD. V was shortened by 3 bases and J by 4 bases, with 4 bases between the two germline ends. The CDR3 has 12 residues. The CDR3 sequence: CAISDGGNTIYF. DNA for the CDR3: TGTGCCATCAGTGACGGGGGAAACACCATATATTTT.

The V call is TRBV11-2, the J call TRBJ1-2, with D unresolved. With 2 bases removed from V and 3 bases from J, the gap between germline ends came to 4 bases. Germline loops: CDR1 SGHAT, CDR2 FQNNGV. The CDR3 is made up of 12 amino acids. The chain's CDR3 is CASSLRDYGYTF. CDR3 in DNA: TGTGCCAGCAGCTTACGGGACTATGGCTACACCTTC.

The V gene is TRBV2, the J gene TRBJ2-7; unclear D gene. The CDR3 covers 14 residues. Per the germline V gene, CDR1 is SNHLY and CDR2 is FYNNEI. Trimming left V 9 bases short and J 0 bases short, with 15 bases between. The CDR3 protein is CASTALSSSYEQYF. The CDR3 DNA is TGTGCCAGTACCGCCCTGAGTAGCTCCTACGAGCAGTACTTC.

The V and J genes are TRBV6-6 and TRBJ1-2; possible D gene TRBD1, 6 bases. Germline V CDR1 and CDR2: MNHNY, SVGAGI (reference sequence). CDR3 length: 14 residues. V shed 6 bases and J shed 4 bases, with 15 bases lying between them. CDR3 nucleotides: TGTGCCAGCAGCCCAGGGGAATTAGTCTATGGCTACACCTTC. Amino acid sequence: CASSPGELVYGYTF.

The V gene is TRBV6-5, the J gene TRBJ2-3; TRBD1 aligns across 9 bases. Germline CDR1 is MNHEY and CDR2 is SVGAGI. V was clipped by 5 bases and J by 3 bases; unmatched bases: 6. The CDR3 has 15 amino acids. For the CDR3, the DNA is TGTGCCAGCAGTATGCCGGGACAGGGAACAGATACGCAGTATTTT. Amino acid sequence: CASSMPGQGTDTQYF.

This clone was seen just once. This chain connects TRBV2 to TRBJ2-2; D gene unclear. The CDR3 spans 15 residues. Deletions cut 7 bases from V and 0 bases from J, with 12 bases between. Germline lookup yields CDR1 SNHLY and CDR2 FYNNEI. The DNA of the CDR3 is TGTGCCAGCAAAGAGAATTACGCGAACACCGGGGAGCTGTTTTTT. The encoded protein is CASKENYANTGELFF.

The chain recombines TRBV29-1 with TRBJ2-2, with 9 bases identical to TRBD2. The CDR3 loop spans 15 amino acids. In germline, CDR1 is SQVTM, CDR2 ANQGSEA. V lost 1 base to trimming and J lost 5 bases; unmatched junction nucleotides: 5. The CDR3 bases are TGCAGCGTTGAAGTAGCGGGGGTTAGGACCGGGGAGCTGTTTTTT. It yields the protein CSVEVAGVRTGELFF.

The CDR3 is CAISEFPTGNNEQFF. CDR3 coding DNA: TGTGCCATCAGTGAGTTCCCCACAGGGAACAATGAGCAGTTCTTC. The rearrangement uses TRBV10-3 and TRBJ2-1, with D possibly TRBD1 on 6 matching bases. The germline V gene has CDR1 ENHRY and CDR2 SYGVKD. V was pared by 1 base and J by 5 bases, with 12 bases between. This CDR3 contains 15 residues.

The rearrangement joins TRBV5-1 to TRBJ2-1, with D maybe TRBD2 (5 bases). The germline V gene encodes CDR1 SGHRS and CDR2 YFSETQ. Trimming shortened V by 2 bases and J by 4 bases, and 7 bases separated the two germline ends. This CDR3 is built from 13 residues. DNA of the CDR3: TGCGCCAGCAGCTTTCTAGCTTACAATGAGCAGTTCTTC. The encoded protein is CASSFLAYNEQFF.

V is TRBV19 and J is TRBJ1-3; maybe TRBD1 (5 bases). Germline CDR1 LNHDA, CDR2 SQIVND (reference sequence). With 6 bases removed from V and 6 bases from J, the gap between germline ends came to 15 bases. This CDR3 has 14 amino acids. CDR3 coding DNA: TGTGCCAGTAGATCAATGGACATCCCAAACACCATATATTTT. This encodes CASRSMDIPNTIYF.

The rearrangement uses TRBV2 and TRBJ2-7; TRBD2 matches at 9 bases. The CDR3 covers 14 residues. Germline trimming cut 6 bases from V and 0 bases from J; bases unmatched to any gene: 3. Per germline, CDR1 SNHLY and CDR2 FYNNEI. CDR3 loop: CASRREGISYEQYF. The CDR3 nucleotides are TGTGCCAGCAGGCGGGAGGGCATCTCCTACGAGCAGTACTTC.

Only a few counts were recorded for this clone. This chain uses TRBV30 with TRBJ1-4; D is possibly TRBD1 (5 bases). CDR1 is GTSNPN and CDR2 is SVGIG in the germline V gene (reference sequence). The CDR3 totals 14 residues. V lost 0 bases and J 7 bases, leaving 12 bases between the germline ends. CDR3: CAWSVAAGREKLFF. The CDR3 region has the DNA TGTGCCTGGAGTGTGGCTGCAGGGCGTGAAAAACTGTTTTTT.